The present T cell receptor beta chain was sequenced within a study of cytomegalovirus exposure and HLA in healthy donors. Study-wide results and limits: In vitro data verified a few CMV-associated chains as specific for CMV antigens. The authors listed 180 or so TCR beta chains as cytomegalovirus-associated. In a later analysis, specific HLA alleles were associated with under 20,000 TCR beta sequences at a 0.05 false discovery rate.

PCR used 60 Vbeta primers and 13 Jbeta primers. The authors' processing: In a later analysis, the count reached 80 million or so unique TCR beta chains, with 10 million to 11 million shared. The repertoire was sequenced with immunoSEQ multiplex PCR; TCRdb's copy has only in-frame clones and lacks some. The DNA was the basis for D and trimming; V, J and clone size are from that table. Of under 150,000 clones listed, about 80% are singletons. Losses at the gene ends were 4 bases for V and 4 bases for J; bases not matched to a gene: 4. Germline V gene lookup returns CDR1 LNHDA and CDR2 SQIVND (reference sequence). The CDR3 runs 14 residues. With respect to this clone: Its antigen is not known.

The clonotype was recovered from a boy aged 2 to 10 in good health and CMV-seronegative. Sequenced input: PBMCs. The chain couples TRBV19 to TRBJ2-1; 7 nucleotides agree with TRBD2. The CDR3 nucleotides are TGTGCCAGTAGTACCGCGGGAGATTACAATGAGCAGTTCTTC. The encoded protein is CASSTAGDYNEQFF.